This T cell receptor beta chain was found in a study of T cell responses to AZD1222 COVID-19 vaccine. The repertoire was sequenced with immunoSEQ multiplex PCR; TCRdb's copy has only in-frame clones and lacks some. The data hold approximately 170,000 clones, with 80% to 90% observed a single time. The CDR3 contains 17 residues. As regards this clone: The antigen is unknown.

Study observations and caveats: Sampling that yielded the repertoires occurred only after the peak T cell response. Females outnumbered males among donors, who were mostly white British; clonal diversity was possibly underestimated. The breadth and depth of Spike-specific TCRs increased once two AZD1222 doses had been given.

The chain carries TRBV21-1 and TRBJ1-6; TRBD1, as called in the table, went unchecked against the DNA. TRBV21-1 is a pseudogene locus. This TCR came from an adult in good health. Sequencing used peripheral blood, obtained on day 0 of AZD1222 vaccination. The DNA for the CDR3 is TGTGCCAGCAGCAAAGCGGGACAGGGGGCCGATAATTCACCCCTCCACTTT. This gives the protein CASSKAGQGADNSPLHF.